The next 25 T cell receptor beta chains were all read from a single sample in a study of identical twins. A single record per CDR3 protein comes from TCRdb applying MiXCR to the 5' RACE reads. This table holds more than 650,000 distinct CDR3 sequences, 6% to 6.5% found once. Sequencing was performed on naive T cells sorted from blood. The source is a man younger than 35 in good health.

The genes are TRBV29-1 and TRBJ2-7; a weak D match, TRBD1 (5 bases). Germline CDR1 and CDR2: SQVTM and ANQGSEA. Trimming pared 7 bases from V and 0 bases from J, leaving 10 bases between. This CDR3 contains 12 residues. CDR3: CSALTASYEQYF. The CDR3 region has the DNA TGCAGCGCCCTGACAGCCTCCTACGAGCAGTACTTC.

The sample holds many counts of this clonotype. The rearrangement uses TRBV29-1 and TRBJ2-5; no clear D. The length of the CDR3 is 10 residues. CDR1 and CDR2 (germline): SQVTM, ANQGSEA. V was trimmed by 7 bases and J by 5 bases, leaving 8 bases between them. This CDR3 is CSALFETQYF. In DNA, the CDR3 is TGCAGCGCCCTGTTTGAGACCCAGTACTTC.

The chain recombines TRBV20-1 with TRBJ2-5, with D hard to call. With 4 bases removed from V and 0 bases from J, the gap between germline ends came to 9 bases. The germline V gene has CDR1 DFQATT and CDR2 SNEGSKA (reference sequence). This CDR3 contains 13 residues. CDR3 protein: CSATTAYQETQYF. CDR3 nucleotide sequence: TGCAGTGCTACGACCGCGTACCAAGAGACCCAGTACTTC.

This clonotype occurred a few times. CDR3 loop: CASSYSLDHTEAFF. The CDR3 DNA reads as TGCGCCAGCAGCTACTCCCTGGATCACACTGAAGCTTTCTTT. The V gene is TRBV5-1, the J gene TRBJ1-1, with D unresolved. Trimming took 3 bases from V and 3 from J, leaving 12 bases between them. Per germline, CDR1 SGHRS and CDR2 YFSETQ. The CDR3 has 14 residues.

This clonotype was seen only a few times. This sequence joins TRBV18 and TRBJ2-7; D gene unclear. CDR1 is KGHSH and CDR2 is LQKENI in the germline V gene. Between the trimmed V and J ends, which lost 2 bases and 3 bases, there was a span of 20 bases. The CDR3 extends over 17 amino acids. CDR3 nucleotide sequence: TGTGCCAGCTCACCAATCTCCCCTTGGTCAGAGAACTACGAGCAGTACTTC. The encoded protein is CASSPISPWSENYEQYF. Full variable domain (rest looked up from reference TRBV18 and TRBJ2-7): NAGVMQNPRHLVRRRGQEARLRCSPMKGHSHVYWYRQLPEEGLKFMVYLQKENIIDESGMPKERFSAEFPKEGPSILRIQQVVRGDSAAYFCASSPISPWSENYEQYFGPGTRLTVT.

This clonotype appeared many times. The chain has TRBV7-2 and TRBJ1-5; no firm D call. The CDR3 length is 13 residues. Germline-derived CDR1 and CDR2 are SGHTA and FQGNSA. V was cut by 1 base and J by 5 bases, with 6 bases left in between. CDR3 nucleotides: TGTGCCAGCAGCTTAGTATCGGATCAGCCCCAGCATTTT. This codes for CASSLVSDQPQHF. Looking up the rest from reference TRBV7-2 and TRBJ1-5 gives the full variable domain: GAGVSQSPSNKVTEKGKDVELRCDPISGHTALYWYRQSLGQGLEFLIYFQGNSAPDKSGLPSDRFSAERTGGSVSTLTIQRTQQEDSAVYLCASSLVSDQPQHFGDGTRLSIL.

This clonotype was counted between two and nine times. The chain carries TRBV2 and TRBJ1-1; no clear D gene. This CDR3 region has 15 residues. Trimming pared 4 bases from V and 0 bases from J, leaving 12 bases between. Germline V gene sequence: CDR1 SNHLY, CDR2 FYNNEI. CDR3 in amino acids: CASSGHLSMNTEAFF. CDR3 coding DNA: TGTGCCAGCAGTGGACATCTTAGCATGAACACTGAAGCTTTCTTT. Full variable domain (missing parts from reference TRBV2 and TRBJ1-1): EPEVTQTPSHQVTQMGQEVILRCVPISNHLYFYWYRQILGQKVEFLVSFYNNEISEKSEIFDDQFSVERPDGSNFTLKIRSTKLEDSAMYFCASSGHLSMNTEAFFGQGTRLTVV.

CDR3 region: CASSLLPGREQYF. The CDR3 nucleotides read TGTGCCAGCAGCCTCCTTCCGGGGCGGGAGCAGTACTTC. The rearrangement links TRBV7-3 to TRBJ2-7, with D possibly being TRBD1 or TRBD2 (5 bases each). V lost 5 bases and J lost 7, with 15 bases in between. The germline gives CDR1 SGHTA, CDR2 FQGTGA. This CDR3 spans 13 amino acids. Complete variable domain (other parts from reference TRBV7-3 and TRBJ2-7): GAGVSQTPSNKVTEKGKYVELRCDPISGHTALYWYRQSLGQGPEFLIYFQGTGAADDSGLPNDRFFAVRPEGSVSTLKIQRTERGDSAVYLCASSLLPGREQYFGPGTRLTVT.

This clonotype appeared many times. The chain joins TRBV12-3 or TRBV12-4 to TRBJ2-1; 9 positions match TRBD1. The CDR3 loop spans 15 amino acids. Trimming cost V 6 bases and J 2 bases; bases outside gene matches: 5. The CDR3 region has the DNA TGTGCCAGCAGACCAGACAGGGGGACCTACAATGAGCAGTTCTTC. This encodes CASRPDRGTYNEQFF.

The CDR3 DNA follows: TGTGCCAGCAGCTTGTTGTCGGACTGGGGCTACACCTTC. Protein sequence: CASSLLSDWGYTF. The chain couples TRBV5-5 to TRBJ1-2; no firm D call. The CDR3 has 13 residues. CDR1 SGHKS and CDR2 YYEKEE come from the germline V gene (reference sequence). The V end lost 1 base, the J end lost 8 bases, and 12 bases lay between the germline ends.

This clonotype was counted at least ten times. CDR3 sequence reads: CASSGERRPTDTQYF. Written as DNA, the CDR3 is TGCGCCAGCAGCGGGGAACGAAGACCCACAGATACGCAGTATTTT. V gene TRBV5-1 combines with J gene TRBJ2-3, with no clear D. V was clipped by 4 bases and J by 2 bases, with 14 bases between them. Germline CDR1 and CDR2: SGHRS and YFSETQ. This CDR3 has 15 residues.

This clonotype was seen at least ten times. The chain joins TRBV20-1 to TRBJ2-1; TRBD2 matches 9 bases. Germline values: CDR1 DFQATT, CDR2 SNEGSKA (reference sequence). After removal of 0 bases from V and 8 bases from J, the junction contained 11 bases not matched to a gene. The CDR3 length is 16 residues. CDR3 amino acids: CSARDRTSATSDEQFF. CDR3 coding DNA: TGCAGTGCTAGAGATCGGACTAGCGCGACTTCGGATGAGCAGTTCTTC.

This clonotype has more than one count but fewer than ten. This chain connects TRBV5-1 to TRBJ1-4, with TRBD1 as a possible D gene (6 bases). Deletions cut 4 bases from V and 4 bases from J, with 11 bases between. Germline V gene sequence: CDR1 SGHRS, CDR2 YFSETQ. The CDR3 spans 14 residues. Here the CDR3 DNA reads TGCGCCAGCAGCGTCGCAGGGGATAATGAAAAACTGTTTTTT. This sequence encodes CASSVAGDNEKLFF.

The rearrangement joins TRBV6-1 to TRBJ2-1; TRBD2 matches at 9 bases. CDR1 MNHNS and CDR2 SASEGT come from the germline V gene. The CDR3 covers 19 residues. V was pared by 5 bases and J by 0 bases, with 14 bases of the junction left unmatched. Here the CDR3 DNA reads TGTGCCAGCAGTCCCTACGGGCCTATAGCGGGGGACTCCTACAATGAGCAGTTCTTC. Translating gives CASSPYGPIAGDSYNEQFF.

This chain joins TRBV11-2 and TRBJ2-2; 14 bases fit TRBD2. The CDR3 has 19 amino acids. The germline gives CDR1 SGHAT, CDR2 FQNNGV. V shed 4 bases and J 0 bases; nucleotides not matched to a gene: 7. Here the CDR3 DNA reads TGTGCCAGCAGCTCGCCGACTAGCGGGAGGGGGGCGAACACCGGGGAGCTGTTTTTT. Translation: CASSSPTSGRGANTGELFF. Supplemented by reference TRBV11-2 and TRBJ2-2, the full variable domain reads EAGVAQSPRYKIIEKRQSVAFWCNPISGHATLYWYQQILGQGPKLLIQFQNNGVVDDSQLPKDRFSAERLKGVDSTLKIQPAKLEDSAVYLCASSSPTSGRGANTGELFFGEGSRLTVL.

This clonotype was detected many times. The chain joins TRBV6-1 to TRBJ1-5; D is undetermined. The V and J ends lost 4 bases and 3 bases respectively, with 7 bases between them. Per germline, CDR1 MNHNS and CDR2 SASEGT. This CDR3 comprises 13 residues. The CDR3 DNA follows: TGTGCCAGCAGTGCGGCACCCAATCAGCCCCAGCATTTT. As protein: CASSAAPNQPQHF.

This clonotype has at least ten counts. The chain employs TRBV6-5 and TRBJ2-1; tentatively, D is TRBD1 (7 bases). Germline V lookup: CDR1 MNHEY, CDR2 SVGAGI. The CDR3 extends over 15 amino acids. Trimming pared 2 bases from V and 13 bases from J, leaving 21 bases between. CDR3 protein: CASSYLPRQGGSQFF. The DNA of the CDR3 is TGTGCCAGCAGTTACCTCCCTCGACAGGGAGGCTCTCAGTTCTTC.

This chain links TRBV7-2 with TRBJ2-7, with TRBD2 matching over 7 bases. V lost 2 bases to trimming and J lost 3 bases; unmatched junction nucleotides: 10. The CDR3 consists of 16 residues. In germline, CDR1 is SGHTA, CDR2 FQGNSA. DNA of the CDR3: TGTGCCAGCAGCTTATCGAGCGGGACCGCCCTCTACGAGCAGTACTTC. This encodes CASSLSSGTALYEQYF. Combining the CDR3 with reference TRBV7-2 and TRBJ2-7 gives the whole variable domain GAGVSQSPSNKVTEKGKDVELRCDPISGHTALYWYRQSLGQGLEFLIYFQGNSAPDKSGLPSDRFSAERTGGSVSTLTIQRTQQEDSAVYLCASSLSSGTALYEQYFGPGTRLTVT.

The chain links TRBV7-8 to TRBJ2-7; no clear D gene. V dropped 5 bases and J dropped 7 bases, with 9 bases sitting between them. The CDR3 sequence is 11 residues long. CDR1 and CDR2 from the germline V gene are SGHVS and FQNEAQ. CDR3 protein: CASSVRGEQYF. CDR3 DNA sequence: TGTGCCAGCAGCGTAAGAGGAGAGCAGTACTTC.

This clonotype was detected many times. The rearrangement uses TRBV5-1 and TRBJ2-1, with TRBD2 identical over 9 bases. This CDR3 region has 14 residues. Unmatched junction bases numbered 3, after V lost 2 bases and J lost 6 bases. Germline CDR1 and CDR2: SGHRS and YFSETQ. The CDR3 here is CASSLQREVNEQFF. The CDR3 nucleotides are TGCGCCAGCAGCTTACAGCGGGAGGTCAATGAGCAGTTCTTC.

This clonotype has at least ten counts. The chain recombines TRBV10-3 with TRBJ2-1, with D perhaps being TRBD1 or TRBD2 (5 bases each). CDR1 is ENHRY, CDR2 SYGVKD, per germline. V lost 0 bases and J 9 bases, leaving 18 bases between the germline ends. The CDR3 spans 16 residues. The CDR3 DNA is TGTGCCATCAGTGAGTCGGGGCGCCTAGTCGGGGTTGAGCAGTTCTTC. As protein: CAISESGRLVGVEQFF.

This clonotype has just a few counts. The chain's CDR3 is CASSQGRTLLAKNIQYF. CDR3 in DNA: TGTGCCAGCAGCCAGGGACGGACCTTATTAGCCAAAAACATTCAGTACTTC. This rearrangement joins TRBV12-3 or TRBV12-4 to TRBJ2-4; D may be TRBD1 or TRBD2 (5 bases each). V was shortened by 6 bases and J by 0 bases, with 18 bases between the two germline ends. CDR3 size: 17 residues.

This clonotype was recorded a few times. V gene TRBV29-1 combines with J gene TRBJ1-4; D remains unclear. Germline values: CDR1 SQVTM, CDR2 ANQGSEA. Trimming removed 4 bases from V and 5 bases from J, with 11 bases in between. There are 13 residues in the CDR3. This CDR3 is CSVGHRPNEKLFF. Written as DNA, the CDR3 is TGCAGCGTTGGACACCGACCGAATGAAAAACTGTTTTTT.

This clonotype was counted ten times or more. The V call is TRBV5-6, the J call TRBJ2-1; a possible D gene is TRBD1 (6 bases). V shed 4 bases and J shed 6 bases, with 11 bases lying between them. Per the germline V gene, CDR1 is SGHDT and CDR2 is YYEEEE. The CDR3 runs to 13 residues. The CDR3 here is CASSPRTVNEQFF. The CDR3 DNA follows: TGTGCCAGCAGCCCGCGGACAGTCAATGAGCAGTTCTTC.

The table lists this clonotype with a few counts. The rearrangement links TRBV2 to TRBJ2-5, with 11 bases fitting TRBD2. Germline values: CDR1 SNHLY, CDR2 FYNNEI. With V trimmed by 1 base and J by 5 bases, 3 bases remained unmatched. This CDR3 is 15 amino acids long. The CDR3 DNA sequence: TGTGCCAGCAGTGAAGGACTAGCGGGAAGGGAGACCCAGTACTTC. Protein: CASSEGLAGRETQYF.